A selection of T cell receptor beta chains follows, all from one sample in a study of T cells after posttransplantation cyclophosphamide. Data came from immunoSEQ multiplex PCR; TCRdb stores just in-frame clones and leaves some out. The sample contains some 66,000 clones, approximately 92% of which appear only once. Sequencing was done on a sample of PBMCs. The receptors stem from a woman aged 25-40 years in good health and a related stem cell transplant donor. Each CDR3 is given with its conserved first and last residue. The D gene is left open where the match is weak.

j_call	v_call	d_call	cdr3_aa	cdr3_nt
TRBJ1-6	TRBV15	-	CATGDGYNSPLHF	TGTGCCACGGGGGACGGTTATAATTCACCCCTCCACTTT
TRBJ1-2	TRBV7-9	TRBD1	CASSLGQGTYGYTF	TGTGCCAGCAGCTTGGGACAGGGAACCTACGGCTACACCTTC
TRBJ1-5	TRBV5-1	-	CASSLVGNQPQHF	TGCGCCAGCAGCTTGGTGGGGAATCAGCCCCAGCATTTT
TRBJ2-5	TRBV5-1	TRBD1	CASSPGQTVQETQYF	TGCGCCAGCAGCCCGGGACAGACGGTCCAAGAGACCCAGTACTTC
TRBJ1-2	TRBV5-6	-	CASGLQGSKGYTF	TGTGCCAGCGGACTCCAGGGGTCGAAGGGCTACACCTTC
TRBJ1-2	TRBV18	-	CASSPGTSGSYGYTF	TGTGCCAGCTCACCGGGGACCTCGGGCTCTTATGGCTACACCTTC
TRBJ2-7	TRBV4-3	TRBD2	CASSQEWSGGAGYEQYF	TGCGCCAGCAGCCAAGAATGGAGCGGGGGGGCGGGCTACGAGCAGTACTTC
TRBJ1-2	TRBV5-4	TRBD1	CASSPGGGSPRGYTF	TGTGCCAGCAGCCCCGGAGGGGGCTCACCTCGGGGCTACACCTTC
TRBJ1-1	TRBV18	TRBD1	CASSPDTDRVAEAFF	TGTGCCAGCTCACCCGATACTGACAGGGTAGCTGAAGCTTTCTTT
TRBJ1-1	TRBV9	TRBD1	CASSVVGQGGTEAFF	TGTGCCAGCAGCGTAGTGGGACAGGGAGGGACTGAAGCTTTCTTT